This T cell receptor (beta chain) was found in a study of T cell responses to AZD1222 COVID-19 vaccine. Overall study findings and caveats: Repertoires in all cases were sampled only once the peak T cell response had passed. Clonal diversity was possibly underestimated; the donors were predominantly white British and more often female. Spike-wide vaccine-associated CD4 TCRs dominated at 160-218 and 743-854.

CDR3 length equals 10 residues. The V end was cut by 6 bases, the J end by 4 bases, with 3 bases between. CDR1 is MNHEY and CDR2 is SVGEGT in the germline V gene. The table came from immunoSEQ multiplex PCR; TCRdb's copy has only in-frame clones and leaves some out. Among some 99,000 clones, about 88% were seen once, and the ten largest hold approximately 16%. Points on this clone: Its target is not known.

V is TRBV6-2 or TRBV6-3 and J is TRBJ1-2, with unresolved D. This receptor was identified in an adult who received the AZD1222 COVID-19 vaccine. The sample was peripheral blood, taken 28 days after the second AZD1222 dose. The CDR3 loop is CASSRYGYTF. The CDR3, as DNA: TGTGCCAGCAGCCGCTATGGCTACACCTTC.